This T cell receptor (beta chain) originates from a study of control samples from healthy donors and cancer patients. This clone was picked up a small number of times. This CDR3 contains 13 residues. Trimming took off 5 bases at V and 4 bases at J, with 11 bases between the two ends. Germline CDR1 SGHVS, CDR2 FQNEAQ. Only in-frame clones appear in the TCRdb table, and some are missing; sequencing was by immunoSEQ multiplex PCR. This sample carries about 180,000 clones, around 90% of them seen once, and the ten largest clones take 1.4%. Material for sequencing was blood. This sequence originates from a woman between 45 and 65 years old in good health. This chain connects TRBV7-8 to TRBJ1-2, with D possibly being TRBD1 (6 bases). CDR3 sequence: CASSQQGGYGYTF. In DNA form, the CDR3 reads TGTGCCAGCAGCCAACAGGGCGGCTATGGCTACACCTTC.